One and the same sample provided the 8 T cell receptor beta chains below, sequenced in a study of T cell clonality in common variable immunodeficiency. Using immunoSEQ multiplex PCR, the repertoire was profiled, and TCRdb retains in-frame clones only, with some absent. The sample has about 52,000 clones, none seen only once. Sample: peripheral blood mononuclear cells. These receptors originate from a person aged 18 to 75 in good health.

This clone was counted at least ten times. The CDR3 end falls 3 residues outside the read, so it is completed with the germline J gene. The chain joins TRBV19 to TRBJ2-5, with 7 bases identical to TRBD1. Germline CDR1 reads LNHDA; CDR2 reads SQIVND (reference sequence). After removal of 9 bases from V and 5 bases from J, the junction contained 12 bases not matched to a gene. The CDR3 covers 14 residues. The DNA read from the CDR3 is TGTGCCAGCTCCTCAGGGGGTTCAGAGGAGACC. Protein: CASSSGGSEET. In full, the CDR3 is CASSSGGSEETQYF.

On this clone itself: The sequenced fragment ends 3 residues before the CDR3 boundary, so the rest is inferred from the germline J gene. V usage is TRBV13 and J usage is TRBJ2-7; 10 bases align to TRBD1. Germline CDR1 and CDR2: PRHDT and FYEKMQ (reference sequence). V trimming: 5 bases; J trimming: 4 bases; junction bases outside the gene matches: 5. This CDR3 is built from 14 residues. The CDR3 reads CASSPRTGGYEQYF. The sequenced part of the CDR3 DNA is TGTGCCAGCAGCCCGAGGACAGGGGGATACGAG. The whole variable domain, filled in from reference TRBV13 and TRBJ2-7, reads AAGVIQSPRHLIKEKRETATLKCYPIPRHDTVYWYQQGPGQDPQFLISFYEKMQSDKGSIPDRFSAQQFSDYHSELNMSSLELGDSALYFCASSPRTGGYEQYFGPGTRLTVT.

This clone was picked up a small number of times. CDR3 bases read: TGTGCCAGCAGCCCCCCGGGGTTCACTGAA. Translation gives CASSPPGFTE. The entire CDR3 protein is CASSPPGFTEAFF. The chain combines TRBV7-9 with TRBJ1-1, with D hard to call. The read is 3 residues too short to cover the CDR3 end, so that end is filled in from the germline J gene. The V gene lost 5 bases and the J gene lost 4 bases, with 11 bases spanning the gap. The CDR3 has 13 amino acids. The germline V gene encodes CDR1 SEHNR and CDR2 FQNEAQ (reference sequence).

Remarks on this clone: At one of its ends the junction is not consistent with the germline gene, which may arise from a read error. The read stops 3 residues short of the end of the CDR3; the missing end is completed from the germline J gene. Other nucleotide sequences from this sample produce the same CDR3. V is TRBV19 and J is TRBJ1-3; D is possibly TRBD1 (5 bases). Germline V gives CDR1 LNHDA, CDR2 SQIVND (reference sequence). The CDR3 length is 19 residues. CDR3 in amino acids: CASTPGQGNAFSSGNTIYF. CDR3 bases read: TGTGCCAGTACCCCGGGTCAGGGAAACGCTTTCTCCTCTGGAAACACG. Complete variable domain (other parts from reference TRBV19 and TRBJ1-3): DGGITQSPKYLFRKEGQNVTLSCEQNLNHDAMYWYRQDPGQGLRLIYYSQIVNDFQKGDIAEGYSVSREKKESFPLTVTSAQKNPTAFYLCASTPGQGNAFSSGNTIYFGEGSWLTVV.

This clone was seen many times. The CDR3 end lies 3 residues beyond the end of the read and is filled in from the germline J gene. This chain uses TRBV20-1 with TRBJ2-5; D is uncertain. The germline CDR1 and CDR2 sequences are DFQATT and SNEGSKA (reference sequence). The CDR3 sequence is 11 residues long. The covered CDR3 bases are TGCAGCGCAGAATTTCAAGAGACC. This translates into CSAEFQET. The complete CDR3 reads CSAEFQETQYF.

The covered CDR3 bases are TGTGCCAGCTCACCTACCCGCGACAGCACCGGT. Translation gives CASSPTRDSTG. The entire CDR3 is CASSPTRDSTGQYF. This chain connects TRBV18 to TRBJ2-4, with D possibly being TRBD1 (5 bases). With the read ending 3 residues before the CDR3 end, the germline J gene is used to fill in that end. Germline assignment: CDR1 KGHSH and CDR2 LQKENI. The CDR3 contains 14 residues.

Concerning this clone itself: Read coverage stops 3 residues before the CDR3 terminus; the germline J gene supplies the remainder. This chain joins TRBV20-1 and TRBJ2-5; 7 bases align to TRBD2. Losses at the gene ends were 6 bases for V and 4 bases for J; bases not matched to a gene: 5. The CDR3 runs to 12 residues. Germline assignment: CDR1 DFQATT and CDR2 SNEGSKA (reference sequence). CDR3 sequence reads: CSAPTSLETQYF. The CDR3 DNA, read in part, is TGCAGTGCCCCGACTAGCTTAGAGACC.

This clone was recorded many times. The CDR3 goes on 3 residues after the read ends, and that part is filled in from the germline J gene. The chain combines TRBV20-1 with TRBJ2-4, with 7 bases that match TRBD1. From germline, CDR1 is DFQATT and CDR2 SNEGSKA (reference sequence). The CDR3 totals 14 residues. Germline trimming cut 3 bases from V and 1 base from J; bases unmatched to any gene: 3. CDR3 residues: CSARQGEAKNIQYF. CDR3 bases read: TGCAGTGCTAGGCAGGGGGAGGCCAAAAACATT.